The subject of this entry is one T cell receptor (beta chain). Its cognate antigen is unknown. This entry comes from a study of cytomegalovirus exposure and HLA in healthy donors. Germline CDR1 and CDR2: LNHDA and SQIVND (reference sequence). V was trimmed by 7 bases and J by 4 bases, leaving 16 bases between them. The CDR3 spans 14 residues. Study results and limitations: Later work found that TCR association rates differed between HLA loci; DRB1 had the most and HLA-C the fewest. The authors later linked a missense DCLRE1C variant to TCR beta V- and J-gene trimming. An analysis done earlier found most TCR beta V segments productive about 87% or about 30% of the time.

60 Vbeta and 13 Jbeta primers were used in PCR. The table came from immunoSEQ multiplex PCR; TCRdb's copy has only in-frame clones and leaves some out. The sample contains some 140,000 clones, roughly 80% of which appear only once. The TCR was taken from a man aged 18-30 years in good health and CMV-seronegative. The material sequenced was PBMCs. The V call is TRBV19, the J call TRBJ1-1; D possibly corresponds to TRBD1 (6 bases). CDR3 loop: CASKREGVATEAFF. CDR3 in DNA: TGTGCCAGTAAGAGAGAGGGGGTGGCCACTGAAGCTTTCTTT.